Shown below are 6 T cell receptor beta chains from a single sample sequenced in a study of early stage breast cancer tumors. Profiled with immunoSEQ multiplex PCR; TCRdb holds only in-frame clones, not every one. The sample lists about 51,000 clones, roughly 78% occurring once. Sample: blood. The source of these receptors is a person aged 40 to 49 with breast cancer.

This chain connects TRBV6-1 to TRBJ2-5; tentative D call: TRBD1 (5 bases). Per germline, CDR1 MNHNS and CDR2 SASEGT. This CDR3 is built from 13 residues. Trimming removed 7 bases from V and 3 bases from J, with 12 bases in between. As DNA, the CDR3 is TGTGCCAGCATACGACAGCCAAAAGAGACCCAGTACTTC. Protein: CASIRQPKETQYF.

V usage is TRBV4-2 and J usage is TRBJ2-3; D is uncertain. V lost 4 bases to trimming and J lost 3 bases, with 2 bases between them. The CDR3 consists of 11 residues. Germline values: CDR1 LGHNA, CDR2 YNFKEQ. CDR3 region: CASSRTDTQYF. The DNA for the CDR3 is TGTGCCAGCAGCCGGACAGATACGCAGTATTTT.

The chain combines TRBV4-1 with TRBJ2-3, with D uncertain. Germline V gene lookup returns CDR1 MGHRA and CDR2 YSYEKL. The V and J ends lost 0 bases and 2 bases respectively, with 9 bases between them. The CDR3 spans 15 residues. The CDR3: CASSQDGYFTDTQYF. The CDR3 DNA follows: TGCGCCAGCAGCCAAGATGGGTACTTCACAGATACGCAGTATTTT.

CDR3 nucleotide sequence: TGTGCCAGTAGTATAGCCCCGGGCCACGGGTACGAGCAGTACTTC. Translation gives CASSIAPGHGYEQYF. The chain uses TRBV19 and TRBJ2-7; D not resolved. Between the trimmed V and J ends, which lost 1 base and 4 bases, there was a span of 14 bases. Germline loops: CDR1 LNHDA, CDR2 SQIVND (reference sequence). The CDR3 spans 15 residues. Full variable domain (outside the CDR3, taken from reference TRBV19 and TRBJ2-7): DGGITQSPKYLFRKEGQNVTLSCEQNLNHDAMYWYRQDPGQGLRLIYYSQIVNDFQKGDIAEGYSVSREKKESFPLTVTSAQKNPTAFYLCASSIAPGHGYEQYFGPGTRLTVT.

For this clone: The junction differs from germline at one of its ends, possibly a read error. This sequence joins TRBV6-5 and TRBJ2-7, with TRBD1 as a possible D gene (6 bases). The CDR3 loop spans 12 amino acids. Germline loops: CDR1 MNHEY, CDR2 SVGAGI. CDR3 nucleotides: TGTGCCAGCAGTCCCGGGACAACTGAGGGGAACTTC. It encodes CASSPGTTEGNF.

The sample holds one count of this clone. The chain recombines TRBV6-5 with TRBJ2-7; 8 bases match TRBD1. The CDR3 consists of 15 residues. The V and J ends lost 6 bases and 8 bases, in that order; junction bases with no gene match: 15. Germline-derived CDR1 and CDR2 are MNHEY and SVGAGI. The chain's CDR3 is CASRPLDRDPVKQYF. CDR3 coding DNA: TGTGCCAGCAGACCGCTGGACAGGGATCCCGTCAAGCAGTACTTC.